This entry concerns a single TCR beta chain. Only a few counts were recorded for this clonotype. The antigen it recognizes is unknown. Base quality data are lacking; no much larger clone is found one base away. For repertoire sequencing, TCR beta CDR3 regions were amplified from RNA transcripts. A first-round RT-PCR used HTBI primers with the Qiagen OneStep RT-PCR kit, followed by a second-round multiplex PCR, size selection and purification. Sequencing of the libraries was carried out on an Illumina HiSeq2000 in paired-end mode with 100 bp reads. The original methods were these. Reads were processed with SOAPnuke, discarding reads with adapters, uncalled bases, mean Phred below 15, or no exact constant-primer or identifier match. High-quality paired reads were merged with COPE v1.2.5. Unique nucleotide sequences were defined as clonotypes and aligned to IMGT TRB V, D and J references using MiTCR v1.1. Analysis was restricted to V-J combinations with a frequency above 0.0001, which covered roughly 99% of repertoires. A TCR clonal expansion and chaos score per V-J combination was defined as the ratio of F50 clonal expansion to chaos observed in the TCRdist matrix. Welch's t-statistics and random forest were used to narrow the features down to more than 10 V-J combinations, which were then fed into a naive Bayes classifier. Thyroid-blood repertoire similarity was quantified with the Morisita-Horn index. The public reads were reanalyzed by TCRdb: fastp trimming at Q25, MiXCR alignment, in-frame beta chains only. Under each unique CDR3 protein, matching rows form one entry showing the most common genes and DNA. TCRdb assigned the V and J calls; the authors' analysis was not used. Recorded for this sample are around 660,000 distinct CDR3 sequences; about 38% of them occurred a single time. 2.5% to 3.5% of the sample rests with the top ten.

CDR1 is given as SGHRS and CDR2 as YFSETQ, both from the germline V gene. The junction carries 13 bases between V and J, which are trimmed by 6 bases and 0 bases respectively. Taken from cysteine to phenylalanine, the CDR3 has 14 residues. Just CDR3 DNA is preserved here, 42 bases in frame from base 1. The data derive from a study of Graves' ophthalmopathy and Graves' hyperthyroidism (dated by TCRdb to 2017 to 2018). For the wider study: Peripheral blood was collected at initial diagnosis, prior to any treatment. In roughly six hyperthyroidism patients, T-cell repertoires of thyroid tissue and blood were compared. TCR beta repertoire signatures were used to distinguish Graves' ophthalmopathy from Graves' hyperthyroidism and to predict progression to ophthalmopathy. Following sampling, methimazole starting at 30 mg daily was administered to hyperthyroidism patients, and high-dose intravenous methylprednisolone was administered to ophthalmopathy patients. To explore V-J signatures that separate ophthalmopathy from hyperthyroidism, a discovery set of about a hundred patients was enrolled, consisting of about 45 with ophthalmopathy and around 57 with stable hyperthyroidism. In total, over 130 blood samples were TCR-sequenced: 40 to 45 ophthalmopathy, 75 hyperthyroidism and roughly 17 hyperthyroidism-to-ophthalmopathy patients. An independent validation cohort was composed of fewer than 20 hyperthyroidism patients and 15 to 17 patients who later progressed from hyperthyroidism to ophthalmopathy.

What the study reported, not specific to this receptor: Sample size was not statistically predetermined, and group allocation was not concealed from the investigators. Most expanded thyroid clonotypes with a frequency above 0.001 also appeared in blood, which suggests that blood repertoires may reflect the immune response in the thyroid. In validation, the model predicted ophthalmopathy progression with 70.59% sensitivity and roughly 72% specificity; roughly eleven predicted patients were CT-confirmed with GO in a median of around 6.5 months. In cross-validation, the 13-signature model distinguished ophthalmopathy from stable hyperthyroidism with just over 85% sensitivity and 81.08% specificity, while in the test set the corresponding values were about 80% and 75%.

Ophthalmopathy patients had moderately to severely active disease, Clinical Activity Score of at least 3, NOSPECS grade of at least 4, and disease duration under 3 months. Patients with other autoimmune diseases, uncontrolled infections, pregnancy or lactation were excluded from the study. Diagnosis was based on clinical symptoms, serum thyroxine, TRAb, thyroid ultrasound and orbital computed tomography. Ficoll-Paque density gradient centrifugation was used to isolate PBMCs from around 10 ml of fresh peripheral blood. Trizol reagent was used to extract the total RNA, and its quality was then checked on an Agilent 2100 Bioanalyzer.

Sequencing input: peripheral blood. The sequence was obtained from an adult man with Graves' ophthalmopathy. The V and J segments used are TRBV5-1 and TRBJ2-7; TRBD2 is possibly the D segment (6 matching bases). The DNA sequence reads TGCGCCAGCAAAGAAATGGACTACTCCTACGAGCAGTACTTC. The encoded protein is CASKEMDYSYEQYF.